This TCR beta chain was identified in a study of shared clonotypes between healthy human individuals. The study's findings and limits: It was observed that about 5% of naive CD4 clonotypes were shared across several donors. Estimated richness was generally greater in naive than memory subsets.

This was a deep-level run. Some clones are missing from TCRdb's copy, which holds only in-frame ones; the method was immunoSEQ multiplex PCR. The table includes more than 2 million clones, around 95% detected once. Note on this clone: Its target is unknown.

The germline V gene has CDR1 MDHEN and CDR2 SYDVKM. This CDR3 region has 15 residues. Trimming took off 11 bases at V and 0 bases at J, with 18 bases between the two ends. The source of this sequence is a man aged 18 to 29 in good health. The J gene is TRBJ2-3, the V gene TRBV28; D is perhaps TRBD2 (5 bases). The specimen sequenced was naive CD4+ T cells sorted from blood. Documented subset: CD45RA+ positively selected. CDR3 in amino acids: CASPPAAASTDTQYF. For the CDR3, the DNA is TGTGCCTCCCCCCCAGCGGCCGCTAGCACAGATACGCAGTATTTT.